The 27 T cell receptor beta chains below were found in one sample sequenced in a study of T cell responses to AZD1222 COVID-19 vaccine. Data came from immunoSEQ multiplex PCR; TCRdb stores just in-frame clones and leaves some out. The sample comprises around 100,000 clones, 85% to 95% of which are singletons, and about 5% rests with the top ten. The sample here was peripheral blood, taken on day 0 of AZD1222 vaccination. These receptors were taken from an adult in good health.

The chain combines TRBV4-2 with TRBJ2-7; D is ambiguous. This CDR3 comprises 13 residues. V lost 0 bases to trimming and J lost 7 bases, with 10 bases between them. Germline V gives CDR1 LGHNA, CDR2 YNFKEQ. In DNA form, the CDR3 reads TGTGCCAGCAGCCAAGAGGGTACAGTTGAGCAGTACTTC. It yields the protein CASSQEGTVEQYF.

The V gene is TRBV18, the J gene TRBJ2-4; D might be TRBD2 (5 bases). This CDR3 comprises 18 residues. Germline values: CDR1 KGHSH, CDR2 LQKENI. V was clipped by 3 bases and J by 1 base, with 19 bases between them. CDR3 bases: TGTGCCAGCTCACCGCGGGTTTTAGGGTTTCTTGCCAAAAACATTCAGTACTTC. Its protein product is CASSPRVLGFLAKNIQYF.

The V gene is TRBV6-5, the J gene TRBJ2-7; D unresolved. V was clipped by 5 bases and J by 6 bases, with 17 bases between them. The CDR3 extends over 14 amino acids. Germline CDR1 reads MNHEY; CDR2 reads SVGAGI. The CDR3 sequence is CASSPLRARVEQYF. CDR3 sequence (DNA): TGTGCCAGCAGTCCCCTTCGGGCTCGCGTCGAGCAGTACTTC.

The chain is built from TRBV28 and TRBJ2-3, with TRBD2 matching 9 bases. V lost 2 bases, J lost 4 bases, and 4 bases stayed unmatched. Germline V gene lookup returns CDR1 MDHEN and CDR2 SYDVKM. The CDR3 sequence is 15 residues long. The CDR3 sequence is CASSLPRLAADTQYF. CDR3 bases: TGTGCCAGCAGTTTACCCCGACTAGCGGCAGATACGCAGTATTTT.

This clone was found once. The chain carries TRBV10-2 and TRBJ1-2; TRBD1 matches 8 bases. The CDR3 totals 14 residues. After removal of 6 bases from V and 3 bases from J, the junction contained 6 bases not matched to a gene. Germline-derived CDR1 and CDR2 are WSHSY and SAAADI. The CDR3, as DNA: TGCGCCAGCAGAAAGACAGGGGCGGACTATGGCTACACCTTC. This gives the protein CASRKTGADYGYTF.

The chain has TRBV27 and TRBJ1-2; no clear D. The germline gives CDR1 MNHEY, CDR2 SMNVEV (reference sequence). Trimming took 5 bases from V and 2 from J, leaving 12 bases between them. The CDR3 extends over 14 amino acids. The CDR3 protein is CASSGTADNYGYTF. DNA of the CDR3: TGTGCCAGCAGTGGAACAGCCGACAACTATGGCTACACCTTC.

The CDR3 DNA is TGTGCCAGCCCAGGACAGCTTGAAGCTTTCTTT. This translates into CASPGQLEAFF. The V gene is TRBV2, the J gene TRBJ1-1, with a tentative D call TRBD1 (6 bases). This CDR3 comprises 11 residues. CDR1 is SNHLY and CDR2 is FYNNEI in the germline V gene. The ends were cut back, 8 bases at V and 7 bases at J, with 11 bases in the middle.

This sequence joins TRBV27 and TRBJ1-2; 7 bases fit TRBD1. CDR1 and CDR2 from the germline V gene are MNHEY and SMNVEV (reference sequence). Trimming at V came to 5 bases and at J to 5 bases, leaving 8 bases not matched to a gene. The CDR3 is 14 residues long. The CDR3 DNA reads TGTGCCAGCAGTCCCACCGGGACAGCGTATGGCTACACCTTC. As protein: CASSPTGTAYGYTF.

The chain carries TRBV25-1 and TRBJ2-1; 10 bases are shared with TRBD2. Germline assignment: CDR1 MGHDK and CDR2 SYGVNS. Trimming at V came to 8 bases and at J to 2 bases, leaving 3 bases not matched to a gene. This CDR3 comprises 14 residues. In DNA form, the CDR3 reads TGTGCCAGCGCTCTAGCGGGAGCCTACAATGAGCAGTTCTTC. This translates into CASALAGAYNEQFF.

The rearrangement uses TRBV18 and TRBJ2-1; the match to TRBD2 covers 9 bases. Losses at the gene ends were 4 bases for V and 8 bases for J; bases not matched to a gene: 3. The CDR3 is made up of 13 amino acids. CDR1 and CDR2 (germline): KGHSH, LQKENI. The CDR3 sequence is CASSLAGEDEQFF. The CDR3 DNA sequence: TGTGCCAGCTCACTAGCGGGAGAGGATGAGCAGTTCTTC. Filled out from reference TRBV18 and TRBJ2-1, the complete variable domain reads NAGVMQNPRHLVRRRGQEARLRCSPMKGHSHVYWYRQLPEEGLKFMVYLQKENIIDESGMPKERFSAEFPKEGPSILRIQQVVRGDSAAYFCASSLAGEDEQFFGPGTRLTVL.

The J gene is TRBJ2-5, the V gene TRBV12-3 or TRBV12-4, with D unresolved. This CDR3 is built from 11 residues. V lost 2 bases and J 5 bases, leaving 3 bases between the germline ends. This CDR3 is CASSLFETQYF. For the CDR3, the DNA is TGTGCCAGCAGTTTATTCGAGACCCAGTACTTC.

This chain connects TRBV5-1 to TRBJ2-5; D is unresolved. The germline CDR1 and CDR2 sequences are SGHRS and YFSETQ. V was clipped by 2 bases and J by 0 bases, with 5 bases between them. The CDR3 is made up of 13 amino acids. The CDR3 loop is CASSLFDQETQYF. CDR3 in DNA: TGCGCCAGCAGCTTATTCGACCAAGAGACCCAGTACTTC.

This chain joins TRBV30 and TRBJ2-7, with D tentatively TRBD1 or TRBD2 (5 bases each). Between the trimmed V and J ends, which lost 0 bases and 3 bases, there was a span of 15 bases. CDR3 length: 15 residues. CDR1 GTSNPN and CDR2 SVGIG come from the germline V gene (reference sequence). The CDR3 loop is CAWSVPWDGDYEQYF. CDR3 nucleotides: TGTGCCTGGAGTGTCCCCTGGGACGGAGACTACGAGCAGTACTTC.

V and J are TRBV29-1 and TRBJ2-1; the match to TRBD1 covers 9 bases. This CDR3 is built from 11 residues. The V gene's germline CDR1 is SQVTM and CDR2 ANQGSEA. This CDR3 is CSAGTGREQFF. The CDR3 nucleotides are TGCAGTGCCGGGACAGGGCGAGAGCAGTTCTTC.

V usage is TRBV4-2 and J usage is TRBJ1-6, with TRBD1 matching 8 bases. The germline V gene has CDR1 LGHNA and CDR2 YNFKEQ. The CDR3 is made up of 15 amino acids. The V gene end was trimmed by 3 bases and the J gene end by 5 bases; junction bases not matched to a gene: 3. The chain's CDR3 is CASSQTTGDNSPLHF. CDR3 sequence (DNA): TGTGCCAGCAGCCAGACGACAGGGGATAATTCACCCCTCCACTTT.

Worth noting for this clone: The sample carries other DNA sequences with the same CDR3. V is TRBV12-3 or TRBV12-4 and J is TRBJ1-5; D unresolved. V lost 1 base and J 6 bases, leaving 1 base between the germline ends. This CDR3 spans 11 amino acids. CDR3 in amino acids: CASSLGQPQHF. Written as DNA, the CDR3 is TGTGCCAGCAGTTTAGGTCAGCCCCAGCATTTT.

CDR3: CASSLRETQYF. The CDR3, as DNA: TGTGCCAGCAGTTTAAGAGAGACCCAGTACTTC. The J gene is TRBJ2-5, the V gene TRBV28; no reliable D call. The CDR3 contains 11 residues. V lost 2 bases and J 4 bases, leaving 2 bases between the germline ends. CDR1 MDHEN and CDR2 SYDVKM come from the germline V gene.

The chain joins TRBV19 to TRBJ1-1, with TRBD1 as a possible D gene (6 bases). Germline V gene lookup returns CDR1 LNHDA and CDR2 SQIVND (reference sequence). The CDR3 is 13 amino acids. V lost 9 bases and J lost 0, with 11 bases in between. CDR3 sequence reads: CASGTGLNTEAFF. The CDR3 DNA reads TGTGCCAGCGGAACAGGGTTGAACACTGAAGCTTTCTTT.

The gene calls are TRBV19 and TRBJ1-1, with D possibly being TRBD1 (6 bases). The V gene lost 5 bases and the J gene lost 4 bases, with 11 bases spanning the gap. The CDR3 consists of 13 residues. Per germline, CDR1 LNHDA and CDR2 SQIVND (reference sequence). The CDR3 loop is CASSARTATEAFF. For the CDR3, the DNA is TGTGCCAGTAGTGCCAGGACAGCCACTGAAGCTTTCTTT.

Note on this clone: The identical CDR3 is also encoded by other nucleotide sequences in the sample. This chain uses TRBV6-4 with TRBJ2-3; 9 bases are shared with TRBD1. This CDR3 is built from 15 residues. Losses at the gene ends were 0 bases for V and 4 bases for J; bases not matched to a gene: 2. Germline V lookup: CDR1 MRHNA, CDR2 SNTAGT. The CDR3: CASSDSTGGADTQYF. CDR3 bases: TGTGCCAGCAGTGACTCAACAGGGGGCGCAGATACGCAGTATTTT.

In DNA form, the CDR3 reads TGTGCCAGCAGCCCCGCGGGGGGAGGCGAAAAACTGTTTTTT. Translated, it gives CASSPAGGGEKLFF. The genes are TRBV4-2 and TRBJ1-4, with D possibly matching TRBD1 (5 bases). Germline V gene lookup returns CDR1 LGHNA and CDR2 YNFKEQ. The CDR3 contains 14 residues. With 4 bases removed from V and 8 bases from J, the gap between germline ends came to 14 bases.

This chain links TRBV11-3 with TRBJ2-3; D may be TRBD1 or TRBD2 (5 bases each). This CDR3 has 14 residues. The V and J ends lost 5 bases and 2 bases respectively, with 11 bases between them. Germline CDR1 SGHNT, CDR2 YENEEA. The CDR3 protein is CASSAGTFTDTQYF. In DNA form, the CDR3 reads TGTGCCAGCAGCGCCGGGACCTTCACAGATACGCAGTATTTT. Complete variable domain (other parts from reference TRBV11-3 and TRBJ2-3): EAGVVQSPRYKIIEKKQPVAFWCNPISGHNTLYWYLQNLGQGPELLIRYENEEAVDDSQLPKDRFSAERLKGVDSTLKIQPAELGDSAVYLCASSAGTFTDTQYFGPGTRLTVL.

The V gene is TRBV5-1, the J gene TRBJ2-2, with 7 bases identical to TRBD1. Germline V gene sequence: CDR1 SGHRS, CDR2 YFSETQ. This CDR3 is 14 amino acids long. V lost 3 bases and J lost 13; bases outside the gene matches: 12. The CDR3 coding sequence is TGCGCCAGCAGCTCCGACAGGGCTGCACCGTGGCTGTTTTTT. Protein sequence: CASSSDRAAPWLFF.

The V gene is TRBV16, the J gene TRBJ2-7, with 7 nucleotides matching TRBD2. The CDR3 has 16 residues. Trimming at V came to 1 base and at J to 2 bases, leaving 8 bases not matched to a gene. Germline-derived CDR1 and CDR2 are KGHSY and FQNENV. In DNA form, the CDR3 reads TGTGCCAGCAGCCAATTTGGCGGGAGAACTCCCTACGAGCAGTACTTC. It translates to CASSQFGGRTPYEQYF.

V and J are TRBV18 and TRBJ1-2; TRBD1 matches at 9 bases. V gave up 4 bases and J gave up 5 bases; unmatched junction bases: 5. This CDR3 is built from 14 residues. Germline CDR1 and CDR2: KGHSH and LQKENI. The CDR3 sequence is CASSRRDRDYGYTF. The CDR3 nucleotides read TGTGCCAGCTCACGCCGGGACAGGGATTATGGCTACACCTTC. Looking up the rest from reference TRBV18 and TRBJ1-2 gives the full variable domain: NAGVMQNPRHLVRRRGQEARLRCSPMKGHSHVYWYRQLPEEGLKFMVYLQKENIIDESGMPKERFSAEFPKEGPSILRIQQVVRGDSAAYFCASSRRDRDYGYTFGSGTRLTVV.

The CDR3 bases are TGTGCCAGTAGTATGACAGGGGTGTTTTACTCTGGGGCCAACGTCCTGACTTTC. It translates to CASSMTGVFYSGANVLTF. V is TRBV19 and J is TRBJ2-6; TRBD1 aligns across 8 bases. CDR3 size: 18 residues. Germline V CDR1 and CDR2: LNHDA, SQIVND (reference sequence). V shed 3 bases and J 0 bases; nucleotides not matched to a gene: 7.

V and J are TRBV24-1 and TRBJ2-7; TRBD1 might be the D (6 bases). Trimming shortened V by 7 bases and J by 1 base, and 10 bases separated the two germline ends. Germline CDR1 KGHDR, CDR2 SFDVKD. This CDR3 contains 13 residues. CDR3 residues: CATSKQGSYEQYF. The CDR3 coding sequence is TGTGCCACCAGCAAACAGGGTTCCTACGAGCAGTACTTC.